This T cell receptor beta chain was retrieved from a study of blood T cell repertoires in COVID-19. TCRdb keeps only in-frame clones here, not all; method: immunoSEQ multiplex PCR. The data hold about 95,000 clones, with about nine tenths observed a single time. This receptor was obtained from a woman in her sixties or seventies with acute or convalescent COVID-19. The sample taken for sequencing was peripheral blood.

The DNA of the CDR3 is TGTGCCAGCTCAAATTCCCGGGGCTCTGGAAACACCATATATTTT. It specifies CASSNSRGSGNTIYF. This chain connects TRBV18 to TRBJ1-3; D unclear. The germline CDR1 and CDR2 sequences are KGHSH and LQKENI. V shed 5 bases and J shed 0 bases, with 11 bases lying between them. The CDR3 sequence is 15 residues long.